The rows below give T cell receptor beta chains drawn from one sample of a study of Tregs in tolerant kidney transplant recipients. Using immunoSEQ multiplex PCR, the repertoire was profiled, and TCRdb retains in-frame clones only, with some absent. The sample shows roughly 4,000 clones, about three fifths of them seen only once. These receptors' antigens are unknown. The sequenced sample was CD8+ T cells from blood cultured with allogeneic cells. The receptor source for this set is a human donor in good health. Each CDR3 is given with its conserved first and last residue. D genes are given only for firm matches. Clone size is given for some rows only: seen once, a few or many times, or a class if the clone is expanded.

length,size,V,J,D,CDR3,DNA
16,NA,TRBV27,TRBJ2-7,TRBD1,CASSLPLQGARNEQYF,TGTGCCAGCAGTTTGCCCCTCCAGGGGGCAAGGAACGAGCAGTACTTC
14,NA,TRBV7-6,TRBJ1-3,NA,CASSLVGSGNTIYF,TGTGCCAGCAGCTTAGTCGGTTCTGGAAACACCATATATTTT
14,NA,TRBV4-1,TRBJ2-7,NA,CASSPEDRSYEQYF,TGCGCCAGCAGCCCAGAAGACAGGTCCTACGAGCAGTACTTC
13,NA,TRBV19,TRBJ1-5,NA,CASGTGGLEPQHF,TGTGCCAGTGGGACCGGGGGCCTGGAGCCCCAGCATTTT
17,NA,TRBV15,TRBJ2-5,TRBD2,CATSSPYSPGLAETQYF,TGTGCCACCAGCAGCCCCTATTCCCCGGGACTAGCGGAGACCCAGTACTTC
14,NA,TRBV6-5,TRBJ2-7,TRBD1,CASSFGQDPYEQYF,TGTGCCAGCAGTTTTGGACAGGACCCCTACGAGCAGTACTTC
17,NA,TRBV7-9,TRBJ2-5,NA,CASSLAGQGRSGETQYF,TGTGCCAGCAGCTTAGCGGGGCAGGGGCGATCAGGGGAGACCCAGTACTTC
15,once,TRBV7-9,TRBJ2-2,NA,CASSLGGLNTGELFF,TGTGCCAGCAGCTTAGGGGGCCTTAACACCGGGGAGCTGTTTTTT
14,NA,TRBV19,TRBJ2-7,NA,CASSIDVGTYEQYF,TGTGCCAGTAGTATAGACGTCGGGACCTACGAGCAGTACTTC
11,NA,TRBV5-4,TRBJ2-7,NA,CASSFGYEQYF,TGTGCCAGCAGCTTCGGGTACGAGCAGTACTTC
14,few,TRBV9,TRBJ2-1,TRBD1,CASSVTGGVNEQFF,TGTGCCAGCAGCGTGACAGGGGGAGTAAATGAGCAGTTCTTC
17,NA,TRBV4-1,TRBJ2-7,TRBD2,CASSQGGPGRGSYEQYF,TGCGCCAGCAGCCAAGGAGGCCCGGGGCGCGGGAGCTACGAGCAGTACTTC
14,NA,TRBV25-1,TRBJ1-2,NA,CASSALGGAHGYTF,TGTGCCAGCAGTGCCCTGGGAGGGGCCCATGGCTACACCTTC
16,NA,TRBV9,TRBJ2-5,TRBD1,CASSIEGQGLQETQYF,TGTGCCAGCAGCATCGAAGGACAGGGCCTCCAAGAGACCCAGTACTTC
14,few,TRBV6-5,TRBJ2-7,TRBD2,CASSWGAGTYEQYF,TGTGCCAGCAGTTGGGGAGCGGGAACCTACGAGCAGTACTTC
16,NA,TRBV7-6,TRBJ1-3,NA,CASSLGDSVIGNTIYF,TGTGCCAGCAGCTTAGGCGACAGCGTTATTGGAAACACCATATATTTT
16,NA,TRBV11-2,TRBJ2-3,TRBD2,CASSLVPAGGPDTQYF,TGTGCCAGCAGCTTAGTGCCAGCGGGGGGGCCAGATACGCAGTATTTT
11,few,TRBV11-2,TRBJ2-7,NA,CASSLVYEQYF,TGTGCCAGCAGCTTAGTGTACGAGCAGTACTTC
13,NA,TRBV2,TRBJ2-1,TRBD2,CASYGLGYNEQFF,TGTGCCAGCTACGGACTAGGATACAATGAGCAGTTCTTC